Sequencing of this T cell receptor beta chain was carried out in a study of tumor-infiltrating lymphocytes in primary liver carcinoma. Study information: Tumor stage was T1-T3 N0M0, and tumor size was about 4 to 11 cm across.

TCR beta cDNA was made from 400 to 500 ng total RNA with a constant-region primer. The TCR beta library was amplified through three nested multiplex PCR rounds in a modified ARM-PCR procedure. TRBV1-TRBV30 forward primers and a C-beta reverse primer were used in the first two PCR rounds, which each ran for approximately 11 cycles. TCRdb re-analysed the multiplex PCR reads in MiXCR, keeping a single row per CDR3 protein. Of tens of thousands of distinct CDR3 sequences detected, 60% to 75% appear once; the ten largest clones hold roughly a fifth. RNA and DNA were co-extracted from around 18-30 mg of unsorted bulk tissue. There were five separate regions sampled from each tumor. A remark on this clonotype: Since the CDR3 does not end with the conserved phenylalanine or tryptophan, this likely comes from a read error.

The CDR3 has 15 amino acids. Trimming cost V 6 bases and J 6 bases; bases outside gene matches: 9. The germline gives CDR1 SNHLY, CDR2 FYNNEI. Sequenced material: liver tumor tissue from sampling region 1. Subset specified: tumor region T1, superior pole. The chain carries TRBV2 and TRBJ2-1, with 9 bases aligning to TRBD2. The receptor was isolated from a man aged 35 to 55 with primary liver carcinoma and hepatitis B virus infection. CDR3 coding DNA: TGTGCCAGCAGGAAGGTAGCGGGAGCACGCAATGAGCAGTTCTTA. It is translated as CASRKVAGARNEQFL.